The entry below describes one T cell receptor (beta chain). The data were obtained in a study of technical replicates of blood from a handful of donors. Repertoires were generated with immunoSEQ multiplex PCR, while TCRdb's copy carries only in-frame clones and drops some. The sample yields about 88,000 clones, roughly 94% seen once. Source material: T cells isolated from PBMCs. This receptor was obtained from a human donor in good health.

CDR3 amino acids: CASSLTLTSGDEQYF. DNA for the CDR3: TGTGCCAGCAGCCTCACACTCACTTCGGGGGACGAGCAGTACTTC. V is TRBV7-9 and J is TRBJ2-7; a possible D gene is TRBD2 (6 bases). The length of the CDR3 is 15 residues. Germline lookup yields CDR1 SEHNR and CDR2 FQNEAQ (reference sequence). With 5 bases removed from V and 5 bases from J, the gap between germline ends came to 19 bases.